This section outlines one T cell receptor (beta chain) sequence together with its context. V was clipped by 4 bases and J by 0 bases, with 8 bases between them. The CDR3 runs 13 residues. Germline V gene data show CDR1 as SGHDT and CDR2 as YYEEEE. TCR sequencing used cDNA made by reverse transcription of extracted RNA. Method: immunoSEQ multiplex PCR; TCRdb's copy keeps in-frame clones and lacks some. The table records some 99,000 clones, about 45% of them present only once. These data come from a study of CD8+ T cells in alopecia areata. This sequence originates from a human donor with alopecia areata. The rearrangement joins TRBV5-6 to TRBJ2-7; no definite D call. Sequenced input: CD4+ T cells sorted from blood. The CDR3 loop is CASSRDTSYEQYF. The CDR3 DNA is TGTGCCAGCAGCCGAGATACCTCCTACGAGCAGTACTTC.